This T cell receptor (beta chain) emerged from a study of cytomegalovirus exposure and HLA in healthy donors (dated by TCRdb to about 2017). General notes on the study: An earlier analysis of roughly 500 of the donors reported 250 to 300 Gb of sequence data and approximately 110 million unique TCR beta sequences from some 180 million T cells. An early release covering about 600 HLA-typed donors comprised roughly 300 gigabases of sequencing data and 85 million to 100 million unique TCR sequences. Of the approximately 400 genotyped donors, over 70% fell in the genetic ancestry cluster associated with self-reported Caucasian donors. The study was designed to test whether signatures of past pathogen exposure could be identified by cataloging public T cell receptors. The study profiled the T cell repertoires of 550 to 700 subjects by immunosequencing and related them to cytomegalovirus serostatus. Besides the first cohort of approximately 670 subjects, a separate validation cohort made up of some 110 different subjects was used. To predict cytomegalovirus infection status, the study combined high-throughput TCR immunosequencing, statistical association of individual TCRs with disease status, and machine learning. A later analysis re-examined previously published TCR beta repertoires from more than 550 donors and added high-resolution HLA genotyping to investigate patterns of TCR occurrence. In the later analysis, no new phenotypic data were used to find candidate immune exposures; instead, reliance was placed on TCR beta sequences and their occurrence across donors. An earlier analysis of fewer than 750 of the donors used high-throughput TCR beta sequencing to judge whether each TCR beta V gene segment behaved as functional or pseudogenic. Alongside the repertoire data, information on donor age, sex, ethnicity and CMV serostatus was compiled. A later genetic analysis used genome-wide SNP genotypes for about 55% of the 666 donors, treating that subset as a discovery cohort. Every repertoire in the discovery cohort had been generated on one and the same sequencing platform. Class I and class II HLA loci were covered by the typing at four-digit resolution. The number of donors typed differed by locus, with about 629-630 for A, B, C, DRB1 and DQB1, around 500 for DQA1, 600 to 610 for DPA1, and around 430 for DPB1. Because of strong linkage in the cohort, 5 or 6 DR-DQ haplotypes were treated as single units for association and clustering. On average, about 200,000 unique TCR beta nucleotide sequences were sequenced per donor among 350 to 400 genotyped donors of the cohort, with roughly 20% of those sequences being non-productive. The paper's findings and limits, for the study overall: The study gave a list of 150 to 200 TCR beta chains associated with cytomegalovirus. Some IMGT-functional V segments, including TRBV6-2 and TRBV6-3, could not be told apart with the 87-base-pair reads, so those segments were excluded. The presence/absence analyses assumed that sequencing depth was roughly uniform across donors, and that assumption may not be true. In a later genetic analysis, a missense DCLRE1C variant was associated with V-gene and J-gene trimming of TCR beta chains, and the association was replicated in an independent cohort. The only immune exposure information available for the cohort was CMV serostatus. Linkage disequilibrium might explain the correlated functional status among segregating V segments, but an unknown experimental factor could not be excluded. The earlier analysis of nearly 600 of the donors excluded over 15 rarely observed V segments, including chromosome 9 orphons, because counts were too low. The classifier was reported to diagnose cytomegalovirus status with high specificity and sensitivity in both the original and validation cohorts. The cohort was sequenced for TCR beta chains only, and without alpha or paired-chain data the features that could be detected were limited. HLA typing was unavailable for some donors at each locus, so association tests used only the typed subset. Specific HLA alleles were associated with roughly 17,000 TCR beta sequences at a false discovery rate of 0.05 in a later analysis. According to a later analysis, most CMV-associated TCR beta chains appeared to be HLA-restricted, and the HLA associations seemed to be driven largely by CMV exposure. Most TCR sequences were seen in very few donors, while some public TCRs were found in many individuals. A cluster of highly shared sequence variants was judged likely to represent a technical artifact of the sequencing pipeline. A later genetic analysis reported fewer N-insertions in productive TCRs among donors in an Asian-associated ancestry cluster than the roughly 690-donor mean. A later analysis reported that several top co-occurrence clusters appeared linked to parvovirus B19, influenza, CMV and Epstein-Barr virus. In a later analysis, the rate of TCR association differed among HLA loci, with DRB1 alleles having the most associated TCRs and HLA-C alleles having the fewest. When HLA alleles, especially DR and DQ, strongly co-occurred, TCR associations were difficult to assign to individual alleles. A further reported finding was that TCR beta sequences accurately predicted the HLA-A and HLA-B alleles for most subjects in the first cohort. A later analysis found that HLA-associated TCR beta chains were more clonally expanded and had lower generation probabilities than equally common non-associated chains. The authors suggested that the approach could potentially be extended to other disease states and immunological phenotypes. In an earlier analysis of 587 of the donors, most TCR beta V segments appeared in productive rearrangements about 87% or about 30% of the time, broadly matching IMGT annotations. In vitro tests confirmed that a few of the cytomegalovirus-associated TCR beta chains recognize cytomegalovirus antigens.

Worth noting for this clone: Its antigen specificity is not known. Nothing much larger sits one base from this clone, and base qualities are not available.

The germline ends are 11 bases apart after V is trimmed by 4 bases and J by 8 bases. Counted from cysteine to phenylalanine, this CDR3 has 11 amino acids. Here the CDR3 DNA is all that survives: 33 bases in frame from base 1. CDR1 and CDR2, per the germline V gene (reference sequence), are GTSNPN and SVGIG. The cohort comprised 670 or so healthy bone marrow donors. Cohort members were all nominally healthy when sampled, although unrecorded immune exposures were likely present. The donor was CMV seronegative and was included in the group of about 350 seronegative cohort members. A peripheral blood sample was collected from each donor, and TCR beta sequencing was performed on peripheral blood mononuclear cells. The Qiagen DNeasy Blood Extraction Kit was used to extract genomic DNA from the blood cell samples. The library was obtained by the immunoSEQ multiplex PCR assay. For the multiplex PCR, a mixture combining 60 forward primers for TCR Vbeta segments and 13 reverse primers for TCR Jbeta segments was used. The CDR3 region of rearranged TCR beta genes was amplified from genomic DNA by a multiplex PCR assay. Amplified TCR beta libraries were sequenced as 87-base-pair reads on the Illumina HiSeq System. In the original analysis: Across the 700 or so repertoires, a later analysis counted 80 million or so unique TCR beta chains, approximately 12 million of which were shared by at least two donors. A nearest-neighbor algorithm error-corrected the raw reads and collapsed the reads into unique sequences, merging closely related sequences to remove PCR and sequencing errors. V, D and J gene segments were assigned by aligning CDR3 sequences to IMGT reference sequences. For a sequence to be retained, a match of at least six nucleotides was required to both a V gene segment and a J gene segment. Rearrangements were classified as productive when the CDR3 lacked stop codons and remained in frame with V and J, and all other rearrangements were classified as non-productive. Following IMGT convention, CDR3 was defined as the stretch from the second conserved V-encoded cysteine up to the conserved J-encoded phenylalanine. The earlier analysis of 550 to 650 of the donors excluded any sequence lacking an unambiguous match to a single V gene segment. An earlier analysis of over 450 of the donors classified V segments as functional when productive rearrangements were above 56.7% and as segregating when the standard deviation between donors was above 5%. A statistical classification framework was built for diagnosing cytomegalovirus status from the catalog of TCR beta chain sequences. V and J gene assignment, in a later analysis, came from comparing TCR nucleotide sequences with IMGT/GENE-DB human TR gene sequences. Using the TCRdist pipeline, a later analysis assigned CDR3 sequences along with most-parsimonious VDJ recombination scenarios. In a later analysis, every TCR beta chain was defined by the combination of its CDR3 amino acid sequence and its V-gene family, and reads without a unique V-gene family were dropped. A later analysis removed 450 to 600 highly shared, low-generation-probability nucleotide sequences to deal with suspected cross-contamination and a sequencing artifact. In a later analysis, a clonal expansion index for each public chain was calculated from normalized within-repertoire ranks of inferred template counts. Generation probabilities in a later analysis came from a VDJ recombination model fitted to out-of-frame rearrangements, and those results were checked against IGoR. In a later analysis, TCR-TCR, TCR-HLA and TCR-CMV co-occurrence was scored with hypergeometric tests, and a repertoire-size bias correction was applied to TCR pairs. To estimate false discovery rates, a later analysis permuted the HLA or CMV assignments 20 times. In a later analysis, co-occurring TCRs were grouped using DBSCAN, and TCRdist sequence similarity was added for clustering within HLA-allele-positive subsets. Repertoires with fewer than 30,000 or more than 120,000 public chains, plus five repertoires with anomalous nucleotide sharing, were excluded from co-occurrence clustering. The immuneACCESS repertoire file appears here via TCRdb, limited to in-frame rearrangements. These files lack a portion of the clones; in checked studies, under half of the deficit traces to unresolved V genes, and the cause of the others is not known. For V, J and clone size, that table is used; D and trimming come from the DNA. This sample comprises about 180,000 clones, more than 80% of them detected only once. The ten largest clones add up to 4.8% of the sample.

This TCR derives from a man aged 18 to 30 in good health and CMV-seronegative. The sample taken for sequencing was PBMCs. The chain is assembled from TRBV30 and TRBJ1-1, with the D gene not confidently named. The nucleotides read TGTGCCTGGACTGTAACCCGGGAAGCTTTCTTT. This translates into CAWTVTREAFF.